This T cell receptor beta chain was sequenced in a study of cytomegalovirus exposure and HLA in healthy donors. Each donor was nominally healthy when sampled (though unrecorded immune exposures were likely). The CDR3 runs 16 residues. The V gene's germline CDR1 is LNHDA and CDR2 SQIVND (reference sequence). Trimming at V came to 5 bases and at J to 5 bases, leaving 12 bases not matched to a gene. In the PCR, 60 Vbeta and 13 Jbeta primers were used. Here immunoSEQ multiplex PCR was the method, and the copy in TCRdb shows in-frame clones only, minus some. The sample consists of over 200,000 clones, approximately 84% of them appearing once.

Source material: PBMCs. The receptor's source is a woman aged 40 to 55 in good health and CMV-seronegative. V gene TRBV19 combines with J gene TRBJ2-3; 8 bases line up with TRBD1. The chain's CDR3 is CASSFRTGSLVDTQYF. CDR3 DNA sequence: TGTGCCAGTAGTTTCCGGACAGGGTCCCTAGTAGATACGCAGTATTTT.